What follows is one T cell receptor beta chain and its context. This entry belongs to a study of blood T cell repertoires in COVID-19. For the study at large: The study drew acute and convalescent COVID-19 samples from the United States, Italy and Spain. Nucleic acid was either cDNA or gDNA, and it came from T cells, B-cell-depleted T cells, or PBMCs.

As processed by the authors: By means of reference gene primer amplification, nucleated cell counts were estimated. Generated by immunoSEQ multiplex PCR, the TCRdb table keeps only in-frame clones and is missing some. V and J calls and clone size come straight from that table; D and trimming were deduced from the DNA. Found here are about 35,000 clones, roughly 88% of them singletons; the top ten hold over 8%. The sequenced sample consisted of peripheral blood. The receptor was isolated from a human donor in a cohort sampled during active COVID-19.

CDR3 sequence: CASSLEGGLAGIGETQYF. CDR3 DNA: TGTGCCAGCAGCTTAGAAGGGGGACTAGCGGGGATTGGGGAGACCCAGTACTTC. The genes are TRBV7-9 and TRBJ2-5, with 13 bases matching TRBD2. The J segment lost 5 bases and the V segment lost 1 base, leaving 10 bases of the junction unmatched. Per the germline V gene, CDR1 is SEHNR and CDR2 is FQNEAQ (reference sequence). The CDR3 totals 18 residues. Complete variable domain (other parts from reference TRBV7-9 and TRBJ2-5): DTGVSQNPRHKITKRGQNVTFRCDPISEHNRLYWYRQTLGQGPEFLTYFQNEAQLEKSRLLSDRFSAERPKGSFSTLEIQRTEQGDSAMYLCASSLEGGLAGIGETQYFGPGTRLLVL.